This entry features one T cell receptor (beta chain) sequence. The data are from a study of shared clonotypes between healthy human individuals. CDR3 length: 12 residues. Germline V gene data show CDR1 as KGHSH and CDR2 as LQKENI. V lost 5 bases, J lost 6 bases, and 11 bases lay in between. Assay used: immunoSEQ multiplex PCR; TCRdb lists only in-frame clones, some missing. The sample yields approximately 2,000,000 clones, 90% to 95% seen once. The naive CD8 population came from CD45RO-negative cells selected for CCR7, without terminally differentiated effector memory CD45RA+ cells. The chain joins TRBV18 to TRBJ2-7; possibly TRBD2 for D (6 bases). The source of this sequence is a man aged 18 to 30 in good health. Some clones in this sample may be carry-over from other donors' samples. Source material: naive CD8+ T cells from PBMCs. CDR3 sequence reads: CASSIGGAEQYF. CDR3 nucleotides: TGTGCCAGCTCAATTGGAGGGGCCGAGCAGTACTTC.